The clone carrying this T cell receptor beta chain was counted a few times. Its antigen is not known. The length of the CDR3 is 15 residues. The germline CDR1 and CDR2 sequences are SGHDT and YYEEEE. The V and J ends lost 3 bases and 2 bases, in that order; junction bases with no gene match: 6. This entry belongs to a study of cytomegalovirus exposure and HLA in healthy donors. Study-wide points: The authors later linked a missense DCLRE1C variant to TCR beta V- and J-gene trimming. Cytomegalovirus-associated status was assigned to fewer than 200 TCR beta chains. As immune exposure information, only CMV serostatus was available.

PCR primers comprised 60 Vbeta and 13 Jbeta primers. Produced via immunoSEQ multiplex PCR; TCRdb's table is partial and in-frame only. This table has around 150,000 clones, approximately 78% appearing once. This TCR was sampled from a male donor in good health and CMV-seronegative. This chain uses TRBV5-6 with TRBJ2-5; 8 nucleotides agree with TRBD2. Sample: PBMCs. The CDR3 coding sequence is TGTGCCAGCAGCTCCCGAACGGGAGGGCAAGAGACCCAGTACTTC. Translated: CASSSRTGGQETQYF.